This TCR beta chain was recovered during a study of a mutant IDH1 vaccine in newly diagnosed glioma. The time point is: week 35, safety follow-up. Every single dose of the vaccine, 300 ug of mutant IDH1 20-mer peptide, came with topical imiquimod. As concerns this clone: Its specificity is not known.

Only in-frame clones appear in the TCRdb table, and some are missing; sequencing was by immunoSEQ multiplex PCR. This repertoire shows approximately 50,000 clones, 88% found once; its top ten account for around 5.7%. Here the sequenced sample was PBMCs, taken from a glioma patient whose treatment included an IDH1 peptide vaccine. This receptor was obtained from a woman aged 35 to 49 with glioma.

This CDR3 reads CASSQRALQRNTEAFF. The CDR3 DNA sequence: TGTGCCAGCAGCCAAAGGGCGTTACAGCGGAACACTGAAGCTTTCTTT. The J gene is TRBJ1-1, the V gene TRBV14, with D hard to call. CDR3 length: 16 amino acids. V was pared by 2 bases and J by 1 base, with 14 bases between. Per the germline V gene, CDR1 is SGHDN and CDR2 is FVKESK.